This T cell receptor beta chain was sequenced in a study of shared clonotypes between healthy human individuals. Germline assignment: CDR1 SNHLY and CDR2 FYNNEI. The CDR3 spans 15 residues. V was pared by 5 bases and J by 2 bases, with 9 bases of the junction left unmatched. The assay was immunoSEQ multiplex PCR, and TCRdb's table has in-frame clones only and misses some. Among about a million clones, approximately 80% were seen once, and the ten largest hold almost 0.9%. The receptor comes from a man younger than 30 in good health. Some clones in this sample may be carry-over from other donors' samples. The chain has TRBV2 and TRBJ2-7; TRBD1 matches at 7 bases. The specimen was memory CD4+ T cells from PBMCs. Sample subset: CD45RA-negative fraction. CDR3 in amino acids: CASSTIRQGAYEQYF. CDR3 sequence (DNA): TGTGCCAGCAGTACCATTCGGCAGGGGGCCTACGAGCAGTACTTC. Supplemented by reference TRBV2 and TRBJ2-7, the full variable domain reads EPEVTQTPSHQVTQMGQEVILRCVPISNHLYFYWYRQILGQKVEFLVSFYNNEISEKSEIFDDQFSVERPDGSNFTLKIRSTKLEDSAMYFCASSTIRQGAYEQYFGPGTRLTVT.